This TCR beta chain was observed in a study of T cell responses to AZD1222 COVID-19 vaccine. Produced via immunoSEQ multiplex PCR; TCRdb's table is partial and in-frame only. The data show about 120,000 clones, about 90% seen once. V lost 5 bases, J lost 5 bases, and 19 bases lay in between. This CDR3 comprises 15 residues. Germline values: CDR1 SNHLY, CDR2 FYNNEI. The chain employs TRBV2 and TRBJ2-7; D possibly corresponds to TRBD2 (6 bases). This TCR derives from an adult in good health. Material: peripheral blood, obtained on day 0 of AZD1222 vaccination. The CDR3 sequence: CASSLRGTVGDEQYF. The CDR3 DNA reads as TGTGCCAGCAGTCTCCGAGGGACTGTTGGCGACGAGCAGTACTTC.